This T cell receptor beta chain came from a study of regulatory T cells in long-lasting Graves disease. Time point given: newly diagnosed GD, antithyroid drugs for less than 3 months. The TCR library used RNA extracted from PBMCs. This clonotype was picked up many times. According to the study, TCR beta libraries were built with iRepertoire HTBI primers and CDR3-region Arm-PCR. Each CDR3 protein gets one entry after TCRdb re-called the multiplex PCR reads with MiXCR. Found here are a few hundred thousand distinct CDR3 sequences, about an eighth of them singletons; the top ten hold approximately 17%. This CDR3 has 15 residues. Germline values: CDR1 LNHNV, CDR2 YYDKDF (reference sequence). Trimming removed 0 bases at V and 0 bases at J, with 9 bases between. In addition, the sample was reused for a study of T cells in Graves' hyperthyroidism and ophthalmopathy. In that study: Diagnoses used clinical symptoms, serum thyroxine and TRAb, thyroid ultrasound and orbital computed tomography.

The clonotype originates from a woman younger than 35 with Graves disease. V gene TRBV15 combines with J gene TRBJ2-7, with a possible D match to TRBD1 (6 bases). Material: peripheral blood mononuclear cells (PBMCs), obtained at new diagnosis, from a patient treated with antithyroid drugs. CDR3 sequence reads: CATSRDAGDSYEQYF. CDR3 nucleotides: TGTGCCACCAGCAGAGATGCAGGGGACTCCTACGAGCAGTACTTC.